Listed here are 23 T cell receptor beta chains from one sample, sequenced in a study of blood T cells in healthy people across ages. Using a J-beta primer mix together with a sample-barcoded 5' primer, a second PCR was run for about 6 to 11 cycles. TCRdb itself ran the 5' RACE reads through MiXCR, one entry per CDR3 protein. The sample lists approximately 800,000 distinct CDR3 sequences; 46% were seen once. The sequencing input was blood. The receptors were sampled from a man older than 75 in good health.

This chain joins TRBV25-1 and TRBJ2-1; TRBD2 aligns across 10 bases. This CDR3 comprises 14 residues. Looked up from germline, CDR1 is MGHDK and CDR2 is SYGVNS. The junction had 12 bases not matched to a gene; V was cut back by 11 bases and J by 8 bases. CDR3 nucleotides: TGTGCCGCCCGTGGGGCTAGCGGGAGTGATGAGCAGTTCTTC. This codes for CAARGASGSDEQFF.

This clonotype appeared a few times. This rearrangement joins TRBV20-1 to TRBJ2-1; 9 nucleotides match TRBD1. Looked up from germline, CDR1 is DFQATT and CDR2 is SNEGSKA (reference sequence). Trimming cost V 3 bases and J 9 bases; bases outside gene matches: 6. This CDR3 comprises 13 residues. CDR3 amino acids: CSARGTGGREQFF. CDR3 nucleotides: TGCAGTGCTAGGGGTACAGGGGGCCGTGAGCAGTTCTTC.

The V gene is TRBV9, the J gene TRBJ2-7; D is undetermined. The J call is uncertain, as TRBJ2-5 better fits the DNA end. The CDR3 length is 13 residues. CDR1 and CDR2 from the germline V gene are SGDLS and YYNGEE. The CDR3 loop reads CASSGGVPETQYF. The CDR3 region has the DNA TGTGCCAGCAGCGGAGGAGTCCCTGAGACCCAGTACTTC.

V usage is TRBV5-5 and J usage is TRBJ2-2; no clear D. Germline lookup yields CDR1 SGHKS and CDR2 YYEKEE (reference sequence). CDR3 size: 15 residues. Trimming pared 5 bases from V and 0 bases from J, leaving 11 bases between. Here the CDR3 reads CASRLDGTNTGELFF. The CDR3 coding sequence is TGTGCCAGCAGGTTAGATGGTACGAACACCGGGGAGCTGTTTTTT.

This clonotype was detected many times. CDR3 in amino acids: CASSSGTSGSLIDEQFF. CDR3 in DNA: TGTGCCAGCAGCTCGGGGACTAGCGGGAGTTTGATTGATGAGCAGTTCTTC. This sequence joins TRBV7-2 and TRBJ2-1; TRBD2 agrees at 14 bases. V was pared by 4 bases and J by 8 bases, with 10 bases of the junction left unmatched. The CDR3 totals 17 residues. The germline gives CDR1 SGHTA, CDR2 FQGNSA. The full variable domain, with the rest looked up from reference TRBV7-2 and TRBJ2-1, is GAGVSQSPSNKVTEKGKDVELRCDPISGHTALYWYRQSLGQGLEFLIYFQGNSAPDKSGLPSDRFSAERTGGSVSTLTIQRTQQEDSAVYLCASSSGTSGSLIDEQFFGPGTRLTVL.

This rearrangement joins TRBV20-1 to TRBJ2-3, with a weak D call TRBD2 (7 bases). Germline V CDR1 and CDR2: DFQATT, SNEGSKA (reference sequence). The CDR3 loop spans 16 amino acids. V was clipped by 0 bases and J by 1 base, with 14 bases between them. The CDR3 here is CSAREVQGGGTDTQYF. Written as DNA, the CDR3 is TGCAGTGCTAGAGAAGTACAGGGAGGGGGCACAGATACGCAGTATTTT.

This clonotype was seen many times. The V call is TRBV7-9, the J call TRBJ2-7; D possibly corresponds to TRBD1 (6 bases). In germline, CDR1 is SEHNR, CDR2 FQNEAQ (reference sequence). CDR3 length: 17 amino acids. Trimming shortened V by 0 bases and J by 5 bases, and 20 bases separated the two germline ends. For the CDR3, the DNA is TGTGCCAGCAGCTTAGCTGTGGGGGCGCGGAGGTATCACGAGCAGTACTTC. Translating it yields CASSLAVGARRYHEQYF.

This clonotype was seen at least ten times. V gene TRBV11-2 combines with J gene TRBJ2-4, with D perhaps being TRBD1 or TRBD2 (8 bases each). Germline assignment: CDR1 SGHAT and CDR2 FQNNGV. This CDR3 region has 22 residues. Trimming shortened V by 0 bases and J by 0 bases, and 27 bases separated the two germline ends. The CDR3 DNA is TGTGCCAGCAGCTTAGAGGTCCAGGGGGCGCAGCCGGGGGGGCTAGCCAAAAACATTCAGTACTTC. This translates into CASSLEVQGAQPGGLAKNIQYF.

The chain recombines TRBV7-3 with TRBJ2-2, with D perhaps TRBD2 (5 bases). The ends were cut back, 5 bases at V and 6 bases at J, with 13 bases in the middle. Germline CDR1 reads SGHTA; CDR2 reads FQGTGA. The CDR3 sequence is 14 residues long. CDR3 DNA: TGTGCCAGCAGCACACTAGTAGGGCCCGGGGAGCTGTTTTTT. Translation: CASSTLVGPGELFF.

This clonotype was seen a few times. This chain links TRBV7-2 with TRBJ2-5, with D possibly matching TRBD1 (5 bases). V lost 3 bases to trimming and J lost 5 bases, with 16 bases between them. Germline CDR1 and CDR2: SGHTA and FQGNSA. CDR3 length: 15 residues. CDR3 sequence reads: CASSFGAVVFETQYF. For the CDR3, the DNA is TGTGCCAGCAGCTTTGGGGCGGTTGTCTTTGAGACCCAGTACTTC.

This clonotype has ten or more counts. The chain carries TRBV7-3 and TRBJ2-1; D is unresolved. CDR1 SGHTA and CDR2 FQGTGA come from the germline V gene. The CDR3 has 14 amino acids. The germline V and J ends were trimmed by 1 base and 0 bases, with 4 bases remaining between them. DNA for the CDR3: TGTGCCAGCAGCTTAAGAAGCTCCTACAATGAGCAGTTCTTC. The encoded protein is CASSLRSSYNEQFF.

This clonotype came up many times. The chain employs TRBV28 and TRBJ2-1, with D uncertain. Trimming removed 6 bases from V and 7 bases from J, with 4 bases in between. Germline V lookup: CDR1 MDHEN, CDR2 SYDVKM. There are 10 residues in the CDR3. CDR3 amino acids: CASRGNEQFF. The CDR3 region has the DNA TGTGCCAGCAGGGGAAATGAGCAGTTCTTC.

V usage is TRBV18 and J usage is TRBJ1-1; D is unclear. The CDR3 is made up of 14 amino acids. The V end lost 10 bases, the J end lost 1 base, and 16 bases lay between the germline ends. Germline values: CDR1 KGHSH, CDR2 LQKENI. In DNA form, the CDR3 reads TGTGCCACCTCTGGGTTGTTTACGAACACTGAAGCTTTCTTT. It specifies CATSGLFTNTEAFF.

This clonotype was seen only a few times. The chain couples TRBV30 to TRBJ2-7; D possibly corresponds to TRBD1 (6 bases). Germline CDR1 reads GTSNPN; CDR2 reads SVGIG (reference sequence). This CDR3 has 12 amino acids. The CDR3 sequence is CAFGTTGDEQYF. The CDR3 DNA follows: TGTGCTTTTGGGACAACCGGGGACGAGCAGTACTTC.

The chain recombines TRBV10-3 with TRBJ1-2, with a tentative D call TRBD1 (6 bases). The CDR3 has 13 residues. Germline V lookup: CDR1 ENHRY, CDR2 SYGVKD. V dropped 0 bases and J dropped 8 bases, with 10 bases sitting between them. The CDR3 DNA reads as TGTGCCATCAGTGAGTCCCAGGGGAGCGGCTACACCTTC. It yields the protein CAISESQGSGYTF.

CDR3 DNA sequence: TGTGCCAGCAGCCAGCTGAAAGCGGGAGGTTCAGACGAGCAGTACTTC. Its protein is CASSQLKAGGSDEQYF. The V call is TRBV4-2, the J call TRBJ2-7; 9 bases align to TRBD2. The CDR3 sequence is 16 residues long. CDR1 and CDR2 from the germline V gene are LGHNA and YNFKEQ. Losses at the gene ends were 3 bases for V and 5 bases for J; bases not matched to a gene: 11.

This clonotype was counted only a few times. The chain carries TRBV4-3 and TRBJ2-4; 9 bases line up with TRBD1. Germline V lookup: CDR1 LGHNA, CDR2 YSLEER. CDR3 length: 15 amino acids. J lost 7 bases, V lost 0 bases, and 4 bases had no gene match. CDR3 in amino acids: CASSQEWDRVNIQYF. In DNA form, the CDR3 reads TGCGCCAGCAGCCAAGAATGGGACAGGGTGAACATTCAGTACTTC.

With respect to this clonotype: At one of its ends the junction is not consistent with the germline gene, which may arise from a read error. V usage is TRBV18 and J usage is TRBJ2-7, with 14 bases identical to TRBD2. The DNA end lines up better with TRBJ2-5; the J call may be wrong. CDR1 is KGHSH, CDR2 LQKENI, per germline. This CDR3 contains 17 residues. The CDR3 DNA reads as TGTGCTAGCTCACTGGCTGCCGGGACTAGCGGGAGAGAGACCCAGTACTTC. This sequence encodes CASSLAAGTSGRETQYF.

V is TRBV7-8 and J is TRBJ1-5; TRBD1 matches 9 bases. Germline V gives CDR1 SGHVS, CDR2 FQNEAQ. The CDR3 is 16 residues long. Losses at the gene ends were 4 bases for V and 0 bases for J; bases not matched to a gene: 4. The CDR3 DNA sequence: TGTGCCAGCAGCTCTTCGGACAGGGGTAGCAATCAGCCCCAGCATTTT. It translates to CASSSSDRGSNQPQHF.

This clonotype came up a few times. V and J are TRBV5-1 and TRBJ2-1; TRBD2 might be the D (7 bases). The CDR3 runs to 15 residues. Trimming stripped 0 bases from V and 9 bases from J, with 16 bases between. CDR1 is SGHRS, CDR2 YFSETQ, per germline. The CDR3 nucleotides read TGCGCCAGCAGCTTGGCGGGGCGGGGGCTCCCTGAGCAGTTCTTC. This gives the protein CASSLAGRGLPEQFF.

About this clonotype itself: At one of its ends the junction is not consistent with the germline gene, which may arise from a read error. This chain uses TRBV20-1 with TRBJ2-3, with D perhaps TRBD2 (6 bases). Germline V lookup: CDR1 DFQATT, CDR2 SNEGSKA (reference sequence). The CDR3 is 16 amino acids. CDR3 loop: CSSDPRSGLYTGTQYF. The DNA of the CDR3 is TGCAGCAGTGACCCCCGAAGCGGACTATACACAGGTACGCAGTATTTT.

Regarding this clonotype: One end of the junction fails to match germline, which may point to a read error. The chain links TRBV12-3 or TRBV12-4 to TRBJ2-3; no firm D call. The CDR3 totals 11 residues. This CDR3 is CASRRGDAQYF. In DNA form, the CDR3 reads TGTGCCAGCAGGAGAGGAGATGCGCAGTATTTT.

As for this clonotype: Likely a read error: the CDR3 ends without its conserved phenylalanine or tryptophan. CDR3 sequence reads: CASSYKGGGVKLFV. In DNA form, the CDR3 reads TGTGCCAGCAGCTACAAGGGGGGTGGGGTAAAACTGTTTGTT. This sequence joins TRBV7-2 and TRBJ1-4, with a possible D match to TRBD1 (6 bases). The CDR3 is 14 residues long. Trimming removed 4 bases at V and 10 bases at J, with 16 bases between. The germline gives CDR1 SGHTA, CDR2 FQGNSA.